These 3 T cell receptor beta chains originate from one sample sequenced in a study of shared clonotypes between healthy human individuals. Clones were read by immunoSEQ multiplex PCR, and TCRdb kept only the in-frame ones, dropping some. The data hold 1.6 million or so clones, with around 98.5% observed a single time. The sample consisted of naive CD4+ T cells sorted from blood. Specified subset: CD45RA+ positively selected. These receptors were obtained from a man aged 25-45 years in good health.

This chain links TRBV7-8 with TRBJ2-5; D gene uncertain. Trimming removed 5 bases from V and 2 bases from J, with 18 bases in between. CDR3 length equals 16 residues. In germline, CDR1 is SGHVS, CDR2 FQNEAQ. The CDR3 protein is CASSRRSPQVQETQYF. The CDR3 DNA reads as TGTGCCAGCAGCCGTAGATCCCCCCAGGTACAAGAGACCCAGTACTTC.

This chain joins TRBV21-1 and TRBJ2-7; the table's D call TRBD2 went unverified against the DNA. TRBV21-1 represents a pseudogene. The CDR3 loop spans 15 amino acids. In DNA form, the CDR3 reads TGTGCCAGCAGCTATAGCGGGAGACCAAGCTACGAGCAGTACTTC. As protein: CASSYSGRPSYEQYF.

This clone was detected once. V usage is TRBV9 and J usage is TRBJ2-3, with 10 positions matching TRBD2. The V gene end was trimmed by 3 bases and the J gene end by 2 bases; junction bases not matched to a gene: 3. The V gene's germline CDR1 is SGDLS and CDR2 YYNGEE. The CDR3 runs to 15 residues. The CDR3 DNA follows: TGTGCCAGCAGCGAGACTAGCGGGTTCACAGATACGCAGTATTTT. Translated, it gives CASSETSGFTDTQYF. Combining the CDR3 with reference TRBV9 and TRBJ2-3 gives the whole variable domain DSGVTQTPKHLITATGQRVTLRCSPRSGDLSVYWYQQSLDQGLQFLIQYYNGEERAKGNILERFSAQQFPDLHSELNLSSLELGDSALYFCASSETSGFTDTQYFGPGTRLTVL.